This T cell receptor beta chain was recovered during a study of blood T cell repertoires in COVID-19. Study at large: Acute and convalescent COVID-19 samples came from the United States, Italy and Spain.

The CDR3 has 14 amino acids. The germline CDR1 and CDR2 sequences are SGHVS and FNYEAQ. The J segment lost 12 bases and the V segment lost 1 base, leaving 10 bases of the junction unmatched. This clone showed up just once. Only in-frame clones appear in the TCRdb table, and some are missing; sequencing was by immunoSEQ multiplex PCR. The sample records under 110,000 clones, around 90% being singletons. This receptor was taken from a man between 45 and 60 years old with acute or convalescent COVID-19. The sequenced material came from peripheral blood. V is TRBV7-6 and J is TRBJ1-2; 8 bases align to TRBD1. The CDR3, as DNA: TGTGCCAGCAGCTTAGTCCCCAGGGGGCGCGAAGACACCTTC. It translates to CASSLVPRGREDTF. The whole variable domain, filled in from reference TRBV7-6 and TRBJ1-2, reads GAGVSQSPRYKVTKRGQDVALRCDPISGHVSLYWYRQALGQGPEFLTYFNYEAQQDKSGLPNDRFSAERPEGSISTLTIQRTEQRDSAMYRCASSLVPRGREDTFGSGTRLTVV.